This T cell receptor (beta chain) is drawn from a study of shared clonotypes between healthy human individuals. At the level of the study: CD8 memory received one plate per donor, CD8 naive two, CD4 memory three and CD4 naive three. Whole-study results and caveats: Relative to their counterparts shared across all four donors, non-shared clonotypes exhibited diminished generation probabilities. Shared across a few donors were 5% to 6% of the naive CD4 clonotypes.

Method: immunoSEQ multiplex PCR; TCRdb's copy keeps in-frame clones and lacks some. The repertoire has approximately 99,000 clones, around 68% of them found once; the top ten carry roughly a quarter. On this clone itself: Its antigen is not identified.

This CDR3 is 14 amino acids long. CDR1 MGHDK and CDR2 SYGVNS come from the germline V gene. V was clipped by 2 bases and J by 15 bases, with 20 bases between them. The CD8 memory fraction combined CD45RO+ cells with TemRA cells (CCR7-negative CD45RA+). Sequenced sample: memory CD8+ T cells sorted from blood. Sample subset: CD45RO+ cells pooled with CCR7-negative TemRA cells. The source is a woman in her 30s in good health. The genes are TRBV25-1 and TRBJ2-4; maybe TRBD1 (5 bases). The CDR3 protein is CASSEAHILGRWYF. The CDR3 coding sequence is TGTGCCAGCAGTGAAGCCCACATTTTGGGGCGATGGTACTTC. The full variable domain, rest sourced from reference TRBV25-1 and TRBJ2-4, is EADIYQTPRYLVIGTGKKITLECSQTMGHDKMYWYQQDPGMELHLIHYSYGVNSTEKGDLSSESTVSRIRTEHFPLTLESARPSHTSQYLCASSEAHILGRWYFGAGTRLSVL.